This T cell receptor beta chain was found in a study of T cell responses to AZD1222 COVID-19 vaccine. The germline V gene encodes CDR1 KGHSH and CDR2 LQKENI. The V gene lost 2 bases and the J gene lost 4 bases, with 11 bases spanning the gap. This CDR3 contains 14 residues. About this clone: Its antigen is as yet unknown.

The data were produced by immunoSEQ multiplex PCR, yet TCRdb's version contains in-frame clones alone and is incomplete. This sample has over 110,000 clones, with 85% to 95% found just once. Overall study findings and caveats: Among those given AZD1222, only six were seropositive at baseline. Repertoires in all cases were sampled only once the peak T cell response had passed. The donor group comprised mostly white British people and more females; the analysis possibly underestimated clonal diversity. Among vaccine-associated CD4 TCRs, coverage spanned spike, with dominance at 160-218 and 743-854.

Material: peripheral blood, obtained 28 days after the second AZD1222 dose. This chain uses TRBV18 with TRBJ2-5, with D possibly being TRBD2 (6 bases). This receptor was obtained from an adult who received the AZD1222 COVID-19 vaccine. The CDR3 nucleotides read TGTGCCAGCTCACCAGACCCCGGGGGAGAGACCCAGTACTTC. It codes for CASSPDPGGETQYF.